The clone carrying this TCR beta chain turned up a few times. Its specificity is not known. This entry belongs to a study of T cell repertoires in cytomegalovirus infection. Background on the study: Indications of both CMV infection and matching HLA type were provided by public TCR beta signatures.

Study-level results: HLA-C-restricted, CMV-specific TCR beta clonotypes were dominant ex vivo. The cumulative frequency of public TCR beta families distinguished individuals who carried CMV together with the relevant HLA.

The V gene lost 2 bases and the J gene lost 10 bases, with 15 bases spanning the gap. The germline V gene encodes CDR1 LNHDA and CDR2 SQIVND (reference sequence). The CDR3 spans 14 residues. One entry per CDR3 protein, called by TCRdb with MiXCR from the reads. This sample carries around 120,000 distinct CDR3 sequences, approximately 24% of them seen once, and the ten largest clones take 30% to 40%. The TCR originated in a human donor in good health (CMV status not recorded). Some clones in this sample may be carry-over from other donors' samples. The specimen sequenced was PBMCs, sequenced either directly or after in vitro stimulation (not recorded which). The chain employs TRBV19 and TRBJ2-1; tentative D call: TRBD1 (5 bases). The CDR3 bases are TGTGCCAGTAGTATAAGAGGTCAGGGCTTGGAGCAGTTCTTC. Its protein product is CASSIRGQGLEQFF.